This T cell receptor (beta chain) was sequenced for a study of cytomegalovirus exposure and HLA in healthy donors. Study-level information: Inside one of the first data releases sat about 85 million unique TCRs taken from HLA-typed donors.

This clone was picked up one time. J gave up 5 bases and V 3 bases, and 8 bases lay outside the gene matches. CDR1 is LNHNV, CDR2 YYDKDF, per germline (reference sequence). The CDR3 sequence is 15 residues long. 13 Jbeta primers and 60 Vbeta primers were used for the PCR. Measured with immunoSEQ multiplex PCR; TCRdb has only the in-frame clones, and not every one. Among 200,000 or so clones listed, about 85% were seen once. This chain connects TRBV15 to TRBJ1-1; 8 bases line up with TRBD1. Sample: PBMCs. This receptor was identified in a human donor in good health. The CDR3 here is CATSSYTGGWTEAFF. The CDR3 bases are TGTGCCACCAGCAGTTATACAGGGGGATGGACTGAAGCTTTCTTT.